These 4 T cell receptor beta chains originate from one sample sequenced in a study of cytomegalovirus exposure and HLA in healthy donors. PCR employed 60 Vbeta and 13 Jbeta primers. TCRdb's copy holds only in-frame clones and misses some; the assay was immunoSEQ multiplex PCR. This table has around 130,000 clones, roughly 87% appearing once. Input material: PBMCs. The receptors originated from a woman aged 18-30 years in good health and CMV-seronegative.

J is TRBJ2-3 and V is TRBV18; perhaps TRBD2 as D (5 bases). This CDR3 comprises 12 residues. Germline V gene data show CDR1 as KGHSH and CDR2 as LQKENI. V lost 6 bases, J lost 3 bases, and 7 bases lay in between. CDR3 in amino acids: CASSGGTDTQYF. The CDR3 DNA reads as TGTGCCAGCTCCGGCGGGACAGATACGCAGTATTTT.

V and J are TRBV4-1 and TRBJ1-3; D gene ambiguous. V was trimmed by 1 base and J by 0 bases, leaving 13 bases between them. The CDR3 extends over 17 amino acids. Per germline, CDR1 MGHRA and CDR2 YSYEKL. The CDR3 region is CASSQGKAGHSGNTIYF. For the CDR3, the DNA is TGCGCCAGCAGCCAAGGAAAGGCAGGCCACTCTGGAAACACCATATATTTT.

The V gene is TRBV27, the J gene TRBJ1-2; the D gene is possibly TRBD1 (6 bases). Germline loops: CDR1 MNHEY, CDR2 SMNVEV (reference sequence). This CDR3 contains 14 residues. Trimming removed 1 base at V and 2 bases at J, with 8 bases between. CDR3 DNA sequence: TGTGCCAGCAGTTTATGGACAGAGAACTATGGCTACACCTTC. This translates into CASSLWTENYGYTF.

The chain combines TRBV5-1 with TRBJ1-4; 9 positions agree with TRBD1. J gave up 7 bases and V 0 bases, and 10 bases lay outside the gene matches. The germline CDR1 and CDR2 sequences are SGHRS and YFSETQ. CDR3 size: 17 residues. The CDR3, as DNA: TGCGCCAGCAGCTTGGGGGATATGGGACAGGGAGTTGAAAAACTGTTTTTT. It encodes CASSLGDMGQGVEKLFF.